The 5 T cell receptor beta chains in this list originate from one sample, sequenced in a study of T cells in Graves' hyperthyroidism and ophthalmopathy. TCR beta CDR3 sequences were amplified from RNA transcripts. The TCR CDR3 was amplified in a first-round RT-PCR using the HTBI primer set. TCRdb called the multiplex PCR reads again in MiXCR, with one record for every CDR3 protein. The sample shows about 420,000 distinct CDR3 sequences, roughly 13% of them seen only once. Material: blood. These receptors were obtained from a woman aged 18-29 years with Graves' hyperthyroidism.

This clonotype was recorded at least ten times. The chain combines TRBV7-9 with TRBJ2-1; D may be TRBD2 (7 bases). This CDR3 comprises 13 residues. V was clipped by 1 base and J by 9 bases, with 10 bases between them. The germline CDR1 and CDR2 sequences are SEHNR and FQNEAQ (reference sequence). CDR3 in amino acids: CASSLDGGAEQFF. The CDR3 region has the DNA TGTGCCAGCAGCTTAGATGGGGGGGCTGAGCAGTTCTTC.

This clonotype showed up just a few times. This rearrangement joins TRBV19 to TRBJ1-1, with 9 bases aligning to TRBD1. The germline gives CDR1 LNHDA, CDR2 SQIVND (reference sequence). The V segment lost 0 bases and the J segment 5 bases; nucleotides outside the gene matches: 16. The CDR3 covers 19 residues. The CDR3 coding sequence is TGTGCCAGTAGTATAGAGAAGGCGGGGACAGGGTATAGGCGGACTGAAGCTTTCTTT. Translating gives CASSIEKAGTGYRRTEAFF. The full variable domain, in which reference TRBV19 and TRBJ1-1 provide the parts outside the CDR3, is DGGITQSPKYLFRKEGQNVTLSCEQNLNHDAMYWYRQDPGQGLRLIYYSQIVNDFQKGDIAEGYSVSREKKESFPLTVTSAQKNPTAFYLCASSIEKAGTGYRRTEAFFGQGTRLTVV.

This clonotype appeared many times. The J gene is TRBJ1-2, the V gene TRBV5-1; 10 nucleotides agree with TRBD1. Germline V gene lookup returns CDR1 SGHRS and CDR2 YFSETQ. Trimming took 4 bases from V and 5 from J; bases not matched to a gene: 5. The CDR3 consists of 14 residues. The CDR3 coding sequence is TGCGCCAGCAGCACCGGACAGGGGGGATATGGCTACACCTTC. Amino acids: CASSTGQGGYGYTF.

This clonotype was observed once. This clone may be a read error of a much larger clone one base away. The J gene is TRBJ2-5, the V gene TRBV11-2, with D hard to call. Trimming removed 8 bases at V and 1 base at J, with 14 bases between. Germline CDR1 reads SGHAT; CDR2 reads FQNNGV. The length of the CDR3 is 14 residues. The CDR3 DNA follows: TGTGCCAGCGGCATAGACGGCCCCCAAGAGACCCAGTACTTC. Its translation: CASGIDGPQETQYF.

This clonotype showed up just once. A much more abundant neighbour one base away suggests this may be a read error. This CDR3 reads CAWSLMTVTGYEQYF. The CDR3 coding sequence is TGTGCCTGGAGCCTCATGACAGTTACGGGTTACGAGCAGTACTTC. V is TRBV30 and J is TRBJ2-7; a possible D gene is TRBD1 (5 bases). Germline V gene lookup returns CDR1 GTSNPN and CDR2 SVGIG (reference sequence). Trimming left V 3 bases short and J 4 bases short, with 19 bases between. The CDR3 loop spans 15 amino acids.